A selection of T cell receptor beta chains follows, all from one sample in a study of PD-L1 blockade in urothelial cancer. Sequencing was performed with immunoSEQ multiplex PCR; in TCRdb, only in-frame clones are kept and a portion is missing. The sample lists tens of thousands of clones, around 82% occurring once. The sequences come from PBMCs, collected around atezolizumab (anti-PD-L1) treatment. Source of these receptors: a man between 65 and 85 years old with urothelial cancer. The CDR3 runs from the conserved cysteine through the conserved F or W. Part of the rows lack a size; the others show once, few, many or a class for expanded clones.

CASSSWTGGNTEAFF TRBJ1-1 few TRBV19
CASRITGFRSYEQYF TRBJ2-7 NA TRBV6-1
CAWSVTGGSYNEQFF TRBJ2-1 NA TRBV30
CASSFSGAGGRNEQFF TRBJ2-1 NA TRBV28
CATSRDLSSYEQYF TRBJ2-7 NA TRBV15
CASSQTGDSYEQYF TRBJ2-7 NA TRBV11-2
CASSSGLAGGDEQYF TRBJ2-7 NA TRBV11-2
CASSSPGQGALETQYF TRBJ2-5 NA TRBV7-9
CASSPTGEETQYF TRBJ2-5 NA TRBV28
CASSPREGAWYGYTF TRBJ1-2 once TRBV7-2
CASSSDSGNYGYTF TRBJ1-2 NA TRBV7-6
CASSDGQGPREAFF TRBJ1-1 NA TRBV5-1
CASSLAGGPDEQFF TRBJ2-1 NA TRBV6-5
CASSQQRGDTDTQYF TRBJ2-3 NA TRBV4-1
CASTGTRDSYEQYF TRBJ2-7 NA TRBV2
CASTSYLNSETQYF TRBJ2-5 NA TRBV14
CASSYAGAGGGYEQYF TRBJ2-7 NA TRBV28
CASSPGGGAAQPQHF TRBJ1-5 NA TRBV28
CSAREGWSAFF TRBJ1-1 NA TRBV20-1
CAWSSEGGNQPQHF TRBJ1-5 NA TRBV30
CASSVASGGDSEQYF TRBJ2-7 NA TRBV19
CASSSRTSGASYEQYF TRBJ2-7 NA TRBV19
CASSELAGGTTDTQYF TRBJ2-3 NA TRBV2
CASSRDSPTDTQYF TRBJ2-3 NA TRBV5-4
CASSIGQGEATNEKLFF TRBJ1-4 NA TRBV19
CASSFVGSQETQYF TRBJ2-5 NA TRBV28
CASSLATGPGTDTQYF TRBJ2-3 NA TRBV5-1
CASSFIGGRKGNTIYF TRBJ1-3 few TRBV28
CASSQPGQGAEAFF TRBJ1-1 NA TRBV4-1
CASSMDRNTYGYTF TRBJ1-2 NA TRBV11-2
CASSKSFSVRTQETQYF TRBJ2-5 NA TRBV5-1
CASVLQDRGNQPQHF TRBJ1-5 NA TRBV6-1
CASSEVGDGETQYF TRBJ2-5 once TRBV2
CASSDGIRGEKLFF TRBJ1-4 NA TRBV2
CASSIARRVDTGELFF TRBJ2-2 NA TRBV19
CASSLKGDTGNTIYF TRBJ1-3 NA TRBV23-1
CASSLREVTGANVLTF TRBJ2-6 NA TRBV5-1
CASPGAGGTEAFF TRBJ1-1 NA TRBV30
CASSANPGTGNSYEQYF TRBJ2-7 once TRBV28
CASSLDRGWGEAFF TRBJ1-1 NA TRBV5-6
CASKGGGNEKLFF TRBJ1-4 NA TRBV2
CASRATGTGGLIGNQPQHF TRBJ1-5 NA TRBV2
CASSYGGQLIEKLFF TRBJ1-4 NA TRBV6-5
CASSLNDRGKQYF TRBJ2-7 NA TRBV7-6
CSVGQGYTEAFF TRBJ1-1 NA TRBV29-1
CASSATGGASDTQYF TRBJ2-3 few TRBV5-1
CASSLHPEMYNEQFF TRBJ2-1 NA TRBV5-1
CASSLSGNYGYTF TRBJ1-2 NA TRBV6-6
CAWSVQGAGELFF TRBJ2-2 few TRBV30
CASSLYYGTSDGGELFF TRBJ2-2 NA TRBV7-9
CASSESIPGQGAENTEAFF TRBJ1-1 once TRBV10-2
CASSLTRRSETQYF TRBJ2-5 once TRBV6-5
CAISESVTAGGNEQYF TRBJ2-7 NA TRBV10-3